This TCR beta chain was identified during a study of identical twins. V trimming: 6 bases; J trimming: 4 bases; junction bases outside the gene matches: 10. CDR1 is SGHVS, CDR2 FQNEAQ, per germline. The CDR3 extends over 16 amino acids. A single record per CDR3 protein comes from TCRdb applying MiXCR to the 5' RACE reads. This table has 1.5 million to 2 million distinct CDR3 sequences, around 33% appearing once. Whole-study findings and limits: There was more out-of-frame TCR alpha sharing in monozygotic twins than models estimated. The degree of excess twin sharing was weaker in beta out-of-frame sequences.

Remarks on this clonotype: Its antigen is unknown.

The sequenced sample was cord blood. The chain combines TRBV7-8 with TRBJ2-1; 9 bases are a match to TRBD2. The source of this sequence is a newborn girl in good health. The CDR3 sequence is CASRSTVAGAYNEQFF. CDR3 coding DNA: TGTGCCAGCAGGTCTACAGTAGCGGGAGCTTACAATGAGCAGTTCTTC.